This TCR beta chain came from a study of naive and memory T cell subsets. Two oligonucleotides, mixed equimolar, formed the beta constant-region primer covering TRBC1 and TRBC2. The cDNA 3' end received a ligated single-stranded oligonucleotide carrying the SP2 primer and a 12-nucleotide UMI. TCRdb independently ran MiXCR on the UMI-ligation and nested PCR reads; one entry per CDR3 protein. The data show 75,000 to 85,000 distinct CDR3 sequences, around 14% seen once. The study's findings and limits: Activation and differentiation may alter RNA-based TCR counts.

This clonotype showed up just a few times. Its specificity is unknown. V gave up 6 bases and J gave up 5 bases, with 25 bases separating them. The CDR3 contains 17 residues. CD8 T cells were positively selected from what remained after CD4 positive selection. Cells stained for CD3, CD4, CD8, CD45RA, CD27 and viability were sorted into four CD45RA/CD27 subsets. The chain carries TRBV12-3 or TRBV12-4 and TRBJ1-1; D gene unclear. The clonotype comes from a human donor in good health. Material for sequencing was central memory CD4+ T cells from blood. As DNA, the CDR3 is TGTGCCAGCAGCCCCCCCCGCAGACTCCACCCGGGGACTGAAGCTTTCTTT. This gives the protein CASSPPRRLHPGTEAFF.